This entry is about one T cell receptor beta chain. No antigen is known for it. This entry is derived from a study of regulatory T cells in long-lasting Graves disease. General study findings and limits: Graves' patients with persistent disease showed TCR diversity lower than patients newly diagnosed. The sample size was small, and this may have reduced accuracy.

Time point denoted: persistent/refractory GD, antithyroid drugs over 5 years with positive TRAb. Extracted PBMC RNA gave rise to the TCR library. An endocrinology department located in Xi'an, China, was where the patients came from. Construction of the TCR beta libraries employed iRepertoire HTBI primers in conjunction with Arm-PCR of CDR3 regions. TCRdb re-derived calls from the multiplex PCR reads in MiXCR, one entry per CDR3 protein. The top ten clones hold approximately 60% of a sample with approximately 290,000 distinct CDR3 sequences, 22% of them seen once. The sequencing here drew on peripheral blood mononuclear cells (PBMCs), taken when the disease was refractory, from a patient treated with antithyroid drugs. The TCR originated in a female donor with Graves disease.

The CDR3 region has the DNA TGTGCCAGCAGCTTGAACAGGGCCTCCTACGAGCAGTACTTC. Translating it yields CASSLNRASYEQYF. This chain joins TRBV5-4 and TRBJ2-7, with D maybe TRBD1 (6 bases). Germline V gene data show CDR1 as SGHNT and CDR2 as YYREEE (reference sequence). V dropped 1 base and J dropped 0 bases, with 8 bases sitting between them. The CDR3 length is 14 residues.